These T cell receptor beta chains were read from a single sample in a study of T cell repertoires in cytomegalovirus infection. TCRdb reprocessed the reads with MiXCR, giving one entry per CDR3 protein. The sample gives around 530,000 distinct CDR3 sequences, around 27% of which show up once; 13% is in the top ten. Sequenced: PBMCs. The receptor source for this set is a human donor in good health (CMV status not recorded). Some clones in this sample may be carry-over from other donors' samples. Both conserved end residues are part of each CDR3. D genes are given only for firm matches. Size is omitted from some rows. Given values are once, few, many or a class for expanded clones.

D: .
V: TRBV7-8
J: TRBJ2-3
size: many
DNA: TGTGCCAGCAGCTTAGACAGGATCACAGATACGCAGTATTTT
CDR3: CASSLDRITDTQYF

D: .
V: TRBV7-2
J: TRBJ2-1
size: few
DNA: TGTGCCAGCAGCTACCGGGAACCTCACTGGGATGAGCAGTTCTTC
CDR3: CASSYREPHWDEQFF

D: TRBD2
V: TRBV12-3/TRBV12-4
J: TRBJ2-1
size: many
DNA: TGTGCCAGCAGTCCAATTTACGGGAGGCGCTACAATGAGCAGTTCTTC
CDR3: CASSPIYGRRYNEQFF

D: .
V: TRBV4-3
J: TRBJ2-6
size: .
DNA: TGCGCCAGCAGCCGAAGCCGTCCTGGGGCCAACGTCCTGACTTTC
CDR3: CASSRSRPGANVLTF

D: .
V: TRBV2
J: TRBJ2-1
size: .
DNA: TGTGCCAGCAGTGTTACGAATGAGCAGTTCTTC
CDR3: CASSVTNEQFF

D: .
V: TRBV29-1
J: TRBJ1-1
size: .
DNA: TGCAGCGTTGAAAGCGGGGGCCGGGGCACTGAAGCTTTCTTT
CDR3: CSVESGGRGTEAFF

D: TRBD1
V: TRBV12-5
J: TRBJ2-1
size: many
DNA: TGTGCTAGTGGTTTGAAGGGGGCTGGGCCCTACAATGAGCAGTTCTTC
CDR3: CASGLKGAGPYNEQFF

D: TRBD1
V: TRBV30
J: TRBJ1-2
size: once
DNA: TGTGCCTGGAGCTCCGGGACAGGAAACACTTTTGGCTATGGCTACACCTTC
CDR3: CAWSSGTGNTFGYGYTF

D: .
V: TRBV7-9
J: TRBJ2-5
size: many
DNA: TGTGCCAGCAGCCGGGACGGACAAGAGACCCAGTACTTC
CDR3: CASSRDGQETQYF

D: .
V: TRBV12-3/TRBV12-4
J: TRBJ1-1
size: many
DNA: TGTGCCAGCAGTCCCCGAAGGATGAACACTGAAGCTTTCTTT
CDR3: CASSPRRMNTEAFF

D: .
V: TRBV30
J: TRBJ2-1
size: few
DNA: TGTGCCTGGAGCCCTAGCAATGAGCAGTTCTTC
CDR3: CAWSPSNEQFF

D: .
V: TRBV27
J: TRBJ1-1
size: once
DNA: TGTGCCAGCAGTTTAACGGGAAAGAAAGGCACTGAAGCTTTCTTT
CDR3: CASSLTGKKGTEAFF

D: .
V: TRBV7-8
J: TRBJ1-5
size: .
DNA: TGTGCCAGCAGCTCCGAACCGGGACGTGTCAATCAGCCCCAGCATTTT
CDR3: CASSSEPGRVNQPQHF

D: .
V: TRBV12-3/TRBV12-4
J: TRBJ1-2
size: few
DNA: TGTGCCAGCAGCCCCTTGAACTATGGCTACACCTTC
CDR3: CASSPLNYGYTF

D: .
V: TRBV28
J: TRBJ1-3
size: many
DNA: TGTGCCAGCAGTTCACCGCTTAGCTCTGGAAACACCATATATTTT
CDR3: CASSSPLSSGNTIYF

D: .
V: TRBV7-2
J: TRBJ1-6
size: .
DNA: TGTGCCAGCAGCTTATTGGGGGGGGGGACAAATTCTTCACCCCTCCACTTT
CDR3: CASSLLGGGTNSSPLHF

D: .
V: TRBV24-1
J: TRBJ2-1
size: .
DNA: TGTGCCACCAGTGATTTGCTAGAAAACTACAATGAGCAGTTCTTC
CDR3: CATSDLLENYNEQFF

D: .
V: TRBV29-1
J: TRBJ1-1
size: once
DNA: TGCAGCGTTGAAGATCTGGCTTTCTTT
CDR3: CSVEDLAFF

D: .
V: TRBV12-3/TRBV12-4
J: TRBJ1-2
size: few
DNA: TGTGCCAGCAGTTTAGCGCCGGAAAACTATGGCTACACCTTC
CDR3: CASSLAPENYGYTF

D: .
V: TRBV7-2
J: TRBJ2-3
size: many
DNA: TGTGCCAGCAGCACACCTAGCACAGATACGCAGTATTTT
CDR3: CASSTPSTDTQYF

D: .
V: TRBV11-3
J: TRBJ2-5
size: .
DNA: TGTGCCAGCAGCTTGAGGGTGCGGGAGACCCAGTACTTC
CDR3: CASSLRVRETQYF

D: .
V: TRBV7-2
J: TRBJ2-5
size: few
DNA: TGTGCCAGCAGCCGAATTCGGGGCGGGACCCAAGAGACCCAGTACTTC
CDR3: CASSRIRGGTQETQYF

D: TRBD2
V: TRBV7-8
J: TRBJ2-1
size: .
DNA: TGTGCCAGCAGCGATTTAGCGGGTCCCTACAATGAGCAGTTCTTC
CDR3: CASSDLAGPYNEQFF

D: .
V: TRBV7-7
J: TRBJ2-5
size: .
DNA: TGTGCCAGCGCACAGATCCAAGAGACCCAGTACTTC
CDR3: CASAQIQETQYF

D: .
V: TRBV12-3/TRBV12-4
J: TRBJ2-1
size: few
DNA: TGTGCCAGCAGTTTTACCAGCCTAAGCTCCTACAATGAGCAGTTCTTC
CDR3: CASSFTSLSSYNEQFF

D: .
V: TRBV14
J: TRBJ2-2
size: few
DNA: TGTGCCAGCAGCCGGGGGACCACCGGGGAGCTGTTTTTT
CDR3: CASSRGTTGELFF